Listed here are 8 T cell receptor beta chains from one sample, sequenced in a study of T cells in Graves' hyperthyroidism and ophthalmopathy. It was RNA transcripts that yielded the amplified TCR beta CDR3 regions. During a first-round RT-PCR of the TCR CDR3, the HTBI primer set was used. TCRdb used MiXCR to reprocess the multiplex PCR reads, holding one entry per CDR3 protein. This sample has some 500,000 distinct CDR3 sequences, with around 22% found just once. Input material: blood. These receptors were taken from a woman aged 30 to 39 with Graves' ophthalmopathy.

This rearrangement joins TRBV5-1 to TRBJ2-7; possibly TRBD1 for D (5 bases). The germline V gene encodes CDR1 SGHRS and CDR2 YFSETQ. The CDR3 has 15 residues. The V gene lost 2 bases and the J gene lost 2 bases, with 14 bases spanning the gap. CDR3 nucleotide sequence: TGCGCCAGCAGCTTTACAGGCTCCGCAACCTACGAGCAGTACTTC. Translation: CASSFTGSATYEQYF. Looking up the rest from reference TRBV5-1 and TRBJ2-7 gives the full variable domain: KAGVTQTPRYLIKTRGQQVTLSCSPISGHRSVSWYQQTPGQGLQFLFEYFSETQRNKGNFPGRFSGRQFSNSRSEMNVSTLELGDSALYLCASSFTGSATYEQYFGPGTRLTVT.

This clonotype was detected many times. The V call is TRBV20-1, the J call TRBJ1-2, with a tentative D call TRBD1 (5 bases). The germline V and J ends were trimmed by 0 bases and 8 bases, with 10 bases remaining between them. The CDR3 extends over 12 amino acids. Germline CDR1 reads DFQATT; CDR2 reads SNEGSKA (reference sequence). CDR3 region: CSAREYGGGYTF. DNA for the CDR3: TGCAGTGCTAGAGAGTACGGGGGGGGCTACACCTTC.

In its sample, this clonotype was seen a few times. The chain is built from TRBV9 and TRBJ2-2; D not resolved. Trimming pared 0 bases from V and 7 bases from J, leaving 10 bases between. Germline assignment: CDR1 SGDLS and CDR2 YYNGEE. This CDR3 has 14 amino acids. CDR3 region: CASSVDTKDGELFF. In DNA, the CDR3 is TGTGCCAGCAGCGTAGATACAAAGGACGGGGAGCTGTTTTTT. The whole variable domain, remainder taken from reference TRBV9 and TRBJ2-2, is DSGVTQTPKHLITATGQRVTLRCSPRSGDLSVYWYQQSLDQGLQFLIQYYNGEERAKGNILERFSAQQFPDLHSELNLSSLELGDSALYFCASSVDTKDGELFFGEGSRLTVL.

This chain uses TRBV12-5 with TRBJ2-7; TRBD1 might be the D (6 bases). The V end lost 6 bases, the J end lost 6 bases, and 18 bases lay between the germline ends. This CDR3 is built from 14 residues. Germline CDR1 LGHNT, CDR2 FRNRAP. CDR3 nucleotides: TGTGCTAGTGGCCCGACACAGGGTTCTGGCGAGCAGTACTTC. As protein: CASGPTQGSGEQYF.

V is TRBV6-5 and J is TRBJ1-5; 7 bases fit TRBD1. CDR3 length: 15 residues. The junction had 5 bases not matched to a gene; V was cut back by 4 bases and J by 2 bases. CDR1 and CDR2 from the germline V gene are MNHEY and SVGAGI. The CDR3 DNA is TGTGCCAGCAGTTCCGGGACAGTTGGCAATCAGCCCCAGCATTTT. Its translation is CASSSGTVGNQPQHF.

This clonotype showed up many times. This sequence joins TRBV6-1 and TRBJ1-2, with 9 positions matching TRBD1. After removal of 5 bases from V and 6 bases from J, the junction contained 4 bases not matched to a gene. The CDR3 contains 13 residues. CDR1 is MNHNS, CDR2 SASEGT, per germline. In DNA form, the CDR3 reads TGTGCCAGCAGTCGGGACAGGGCGGATGGCTACACCTTC. It encodes CASSRDRADGYTF.

CDR3 amino acids: CASSVYRDRGSGYTF. The CDR3 DNA reads TGTGCCAGCAGCGTCTACCGGGACAGGGGGTCTGGCTACACCTTC. The chain is built from TRBV7-2 and TRBJ1-2, with 11 nucleotides matching TRBD1. Germline-derived CDR1 and CDR2 are SGHTA and FQGNSA. This CDR3 spans 15 amino acids. The V and J ends lost 5 bases and 7 bases, in that order; junction bases with no gene match: 9.

The chain is built from TRBV5-1 and TRBJ2-7, with 11 bases lining up with TRBD1. The CDR3 is made up of 17 amino acids. Germline loops: CDR1 SGHRS, CDR2 YFSETQ. V was pared by 3 bases and J by 3 bases, with 11 bases of the junction left unmatched. This CDR3 is CASSWGSRDRGIYEQYF. Written as DNA, the CDR3 is TGCGCCAGCAGCTGGGGCAGCCGGGACAGGGGGATCTACGAGCAGTACTTC.